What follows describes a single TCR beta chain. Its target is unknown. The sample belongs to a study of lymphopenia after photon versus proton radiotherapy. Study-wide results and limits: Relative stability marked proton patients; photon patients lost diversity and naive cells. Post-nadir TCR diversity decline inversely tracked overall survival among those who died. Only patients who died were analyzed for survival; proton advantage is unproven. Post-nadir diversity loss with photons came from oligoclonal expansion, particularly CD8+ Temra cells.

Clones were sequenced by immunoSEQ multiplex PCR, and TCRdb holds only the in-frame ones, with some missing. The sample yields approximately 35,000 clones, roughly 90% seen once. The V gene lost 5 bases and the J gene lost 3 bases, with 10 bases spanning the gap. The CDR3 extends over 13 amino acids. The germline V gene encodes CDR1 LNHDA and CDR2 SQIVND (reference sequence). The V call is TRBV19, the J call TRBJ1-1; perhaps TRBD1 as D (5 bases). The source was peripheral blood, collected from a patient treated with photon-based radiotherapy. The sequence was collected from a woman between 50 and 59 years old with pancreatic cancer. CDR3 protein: CASSERGYTEAFF. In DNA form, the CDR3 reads TGTGCCAGTAGTGAACGGGGGTACACTGAAGCTTTCTTT.